Listed below are T cell receptor beta chains from one sample, sequenced in a study of blood T cell repertoires in COVID-19. Assay: immunoSEQ multiplex PCR; the TCRdb copy retains only in-frame clones and omits some. The sample shows 300,000 to 400,000 clones, over 75% of them seen only once. The specimen sequenced was PBMCs or T cells enriched from blood (not recorded which). These receptor sequences come from a woman aged 25 to 45 who had recovered from COVID-19. Both conserved end residues are part of each CDR3. Fields, in order: CDR3 length, J gene, clone size, D gene, V gene, CDR3 DNA, CDR3 protein. D genes are given only for firm matches. Clone sizes are given selectively: once, few, many, or a class where the clone is expanded.

cdr3_length: 14
j_call: TRBJ1-3
clone_size: few
d_call: NA
v_call: TRBV7-9
cdr3_nt: TGTGCCAGCAGGGGAGGGGCTCCTGGAAACACCATATATTTT
cdr3_aa: CASRGGAPGNTIYF

cdr3_length: 14
j_call: TRBJ1-4
clone_size: NA
d_call: TRBD1
v_call: TRBV6-4
cdr3_nt: TGTGCCAGCAGTCAACAGGGGGAGAGTGAAAAACTGTTTTTT
cdr3_aa: CASSQQGESEKLFF

cdr3_length: 14
j_call: TRBJ2-7
clone_size: NA
d_call: NA
v_call: TRBV10-1
cdr3_nt: TGCGCCAGCAGTGAGTTCGTGACTAAAGGCGAGCAGTACTTC
cdr3_aa: CASSEFVTKGEQYF

cdr3_length: 18
j_call: TRBJ2-4
clone_size: once
d_call: TRBD2
v_call: TRBV7-6
cdr3_nt: TGTGCCAGCAGCGAGGGACTAGCGGGGGCGATATCCAAAAACATTCAGTACTTC
cdr3_aa: CASSEGLAGAISKNIQYF

cdr3_length: 18
j_call: TRBJ1-5
clone_size: few
d_call: NA
v_call: TRBV5-5
cdr3_nt: TGTGCCAGCAGCTTTGAATTGGGGGGGGCTGGGAACAATCAGCCCCAGCATTTT
cdr3_aa: CASSFELGGAGNNQPQHF

cdr3_length: 13
j_call: TRBJ2-7
clone_size: NA
d_call: NA
v_call: TRBV9
cdr3_nt: TGTGCCAGCAGCTCCCGGGGCTCCTACGAGCAGTACTTC
cdr3_aa: CASSSRGSYEQYF

cdr3_length: 14
j_call: TRBJ2-3
clone_size: NA
d_call: TRBD1
v_call: TRBV5-8
cdr3_nt: TGTGCCAGCAGCTTGGACAGGGGGACAGATACGCAGTATTTT
cdr3_aa: CASSLDRGTDTQYF

cdr3_length: 15
j_call: TRBJ2-7
clone_size: NA
d_call: NA
v_call: TRBV24-1
cdr3_nt: TGTGCCACCAGTGATTTTACGGGATCTTCGGGTGAGCAGTACTTC
cdr3_aa: CATSDFTGSSGEQYF

cdr3_length: 14
j_call: TRBJ1-5
clone_size: few
d_call: NA
v_call: TRBV28
cdr3_nt: TGTGCCAGCAGCACTCAGGCCCACAGTCAGCCCCAGCATTTT
cdr3_aa: CASSTQAHSQPQHF

cdr3_length: 17
j_call: TRBJ2-1
clone_size: NA
d_call: TRBD2
v_call: TRBV7-9
cdr3_nt: TGTGCCAGCAGCTTAGCACTAGCGGGGGCCAGATACAATGAGCAGTTCTTC
cdr3_aa: CASSLALAGARYNEQFF

cdr3_length: 13
j_call: TRBJ1-1
clone_size: NA
d_call: TRBD1
v_call: TRBV7-9
cdr3_nt: TGTGCCAGCAGCACTAGACAGGGGGGACGAGCTTTCTTT
cdr3_aa: CASSTRQGGRAFF

cdr3_length: 16
j_call: TRBJ2-3
clone_size: NA
d_call: TRBD2
v_call: TRBV7-6
cdr3_nt: TGTGCCAGCAGCCGACTAGCGGGCTTGCAAACAGATACGCAGTATTTT
cdr3_aa: CASSRLAGLQTDTQYF

cdr3_length: 15
j_call: TRBJ2-7
clone_size: NA
d_call: TRBD2
v_call: TRBV3-1/TRBV3-2
cdr3_nt: TGTGCCAGCAGCCGGGAACTAGCGGGCTCCTACGAGCAGTACTTC
cdr3_aa: CASSRELAGSYEQYF

cdr3_length: 17
j_call: TRBJ2-1
clone_size: NA
d_call: TRBD1
v_call: TRBV4-2
cdr3_nt: TGTGCCAGCAGCCAAGATAGAGGACAGGGGGGCCACAATGAGCAGTTCTTC
cdr3_aa: CASSQDRGQGGHNEQFF

cdr3_length: 14
j_call: TRBJ1-1
clone_size: NA
d_call: NA
v_call: TRBV3-1/TRBV3-2
cdr3_nt: TGTGCCAGCAGCCTCCGGGGGACGAACACTGAAGCTTTCTTT
cdr3_aa: CASSLRGTNTEAFF

cdr3_length: 14
j_call: TRBJ2-7
clone_size: NA
d_call: TRBD2
v_call: TRBV5-5
cdr3_nt: TGTGCCAGCAGCTTCGGCGGGGGGGCCGGCGAGCAGTACTTC
cdr3_aa: CASSFGGGAGEQYF

cdr3_length: 15
j_call: TRBJ2-2
clone_size: NA
d_call: TRBD1
v_call: TRBV3-1/TRBV3-2
cdr3_nt: TGTGCCAGCAGCCAAGGCAGGGGGCTTGTCGGGGAGCTGTTTTTT
cdr3_aa: CASSQGRGLVGELFF

cdr3_length: 15
j_call: TRBJ1-4
clone_size: NA
d_call: NA
v_call: TRBV7-9
cdr3_nt: TGTGCCAGCAGCTTCTGGTCGGAGACGTTTGAAAAACTGTTTTTT
cdr3_aa: CASSFWSETFEKLFF

cdr3_length: 16
j_call: TRBJ1-2
clone_size: NA
d_call: NA
v_call: TRBV7-9
cdr3_nt: TGTGCCAGCAGCTTCTCTAACAGGGAGATAAACTATGGCTACACCTTC
cdr3_aa: CASSFSNREINYGYTF

cdr3_length: 15
j_call: TRBJ1-3
clone_size: NA
d_call: TRBD1
v_call: TRBV6-2/TRBV6-3
cdr3_nt: TGTGCCAGCAGTTTCGGACAGGTCCCTGGAAACACCATATATTTT
cdr3_aa: CASSFGQVPGNTIYF

cdr3_length: 13
j_call: TRBJ2-5
clone_size: NA
d_call: NA
v_call: TRBV5-6
cdr3_nt: TGTGCCAGCAGCTTGGGAGAGAGGGAGACCCAGTACTTC
cdr3_aa: CASSLGERETQYF

cdr3_length: 15
j_call: TRBJ1-2
clone_size: NA
d_call: NA
v_call: TRBV3-1/TRBV3-2
cdr3_nt: TGTGCCAGCAGCCAAGAACTGGAGAGTAGGTATGGCTACACCTTC
cdr3_aa: CASSQELESRYGYTF

cdr3_length: 15
j_call: TRBJ1-5
clone_size: NA
d_call: TRBD1
v_call: TRBV10-3
cdr3_nt: TGTGCCATCAGTGAGTCGACAGGGGGCCATCAGCCCCAGCATTTT
cdr3_aa: CAISESTGGHQPQHF

cdr3_length: 18
j_call: TRBJ2-5
clone_size: NA
d_call: TRBD1
v_call: TRBV30
cdr3_nt: TGTGCCTGGAGTGTAACAATGGGACAGGGGCGAACCCAAGAGACCCAGTACTTC
cdr3_aa: CAWSVTMGQGRTQETQYF

cdr3_length: 15
j_call: TRBJ2-1
clone_size: NA
d_call: NA
v_call: TRBV6-5
cdr3_nt: TGTGCCGCACACTCCCGGCTAGCAAACAAGGGTGAGCAGTTCTTC
cdr3_aa: CAAHSRLANKGEQFF

cdr3_length: 15
j_call: TRBJ2-5
clone_size: once
d_call: TRBD2
v_call: TRBV4-1
cdr3_nt: TGCGCCAGCACCCCCGGGCAGCGGGGACAAGAGACCCAGTACTTC
cdr3_aa: CASTPGQRGQETQYF

cdr3_length: 16
j_call: TRBJ2-3
clone_size: many
d_call: TRBD2
v_call: TRBV4-3
cdr3_nt: TGCGCCAGCAGCCAAGATCTAGCGGGGGGGCCAGATACGCAGTATTTT
cdr3_aa: CASSQDLAGGPDTQYF

cdr3_length: 12
j_call: TRBJ2-7
clone_size: NA
d_call: NA
v_call: TRBV30
cdr3_nt: TGTGCCGGGGTTACGGGAATTGACGAGCAGTACTTC
cdr3_aa: CAGVTGIDEQYF

cdr3_length: 13
j_call: TRBJ1-4
clone_size: NA
d_call: NA
v_call: TRBV29-1
cdr3_nt: TGCAGCGTTGACCCCGGTTCTAATGAAAAACTGTTTTTT
cdr3_aa: CSVDPGSNEKLFF

cdr3_length: 15
j_call: TRBJ1-5
clone_size: NA
d_call: TRBD1
v_call: TRBV4-3
cdr3_nt: TGCGCCAGCAGCCAAGACAGGACAGGGCGGCAGCCCCAGCATTTT
cdr3_aa: CASSQDRTGRQPQHF

cdr3_length: 16
j_call: TRBJ2-2
clone_size: NA
d_call: TRBD1
v_call: TRBV7-9
cdr3_nt: TGTGCCAGCAGCGCCCTCCCGAGACAGGGGGCCGGGGAGCTGTTTTTT
cdr3_aa: CASSALPRQGAGELFF

cdr3_length: 16
j_call: TRBJ2-3
clone_size: NA
d_call: TRBD2
v_call: TRBV5-1
cdr3_nt: TGCGCCAGCAGCCCCAGTAGCGGGGGGGTCGCAGATACGCAGTATTTT
cdr3_aa: CASSPSSGGVADTQYF

cdr3_length: 12
j_call: TRBJ1-2
clone_size: NA
d_call: NA
v_call: TRBV28
cdr3_nt: TGTGCCAGCAGTATAGGGGGATATGGCTACACCTTC
cdr3_aa: CASSIGGYGYTF

cdr3_length: 15
j_call: TRBJ2-1
clone_size: NA
d_call: TRBD2
v_call: TRBV9
cdr3_nt: TGTGCCAGCAGCGTAGTAGATAGCGGGATCAATGAGCAGTTCTTC
cdr3_aa: CASSVVDSGINEQFF

cdr3_length: 14
j_call: TRBJ2-4
clone_size: NA
d_call: NA
v_call: TRBV5-5
cdr3_nt: TGTGCCAGCAGCTTGGGGGCAGTGGAAAACATTCAGTACTTC
cdr3_aa: CASSLGAVENIQYF

cdr3_length: 16
j_call: TRBJ2-5
clone_size: few
d_call: TRBD2
v_call: TRBV4-1
cdr3_nt: TGCGCCAGCAGCCAAGGTCATAGCGGGGGGGTCGAGACCCAGTACTTC
cdr3_aa: CASSQGHSGGVETQYF

cdr3_length: 13
j_call: TRBJ1-2
clone_size: NA
d_call: NA
v_call: TRBV19
cdr3_nt: TGTGCCAGTAGTCGAGGACAGAACTATGGCTACACCTTC
cdr3_aa: CASSRGQNYGYTF

cdr3_length: 15
j_call: TRBJ2-1
clone_size: NA
d_call: NA
v_call: TRBV4-3
cdr3_nt: TGCGCCAGCAGCCAGGGGGCGACCTCGCCCAATGAGCAGTTCTTC
cdr3_aa: CASSQGATSPNEQFF

cdr3_length: 15
j_call: TRBJ1-3
clone_size: once
d_call: NA
v_call: TRBV28
cdr3_nt: TGTGCCAGCAGACTAGGACAGAACTCTGGAAACACCATATATTTT
cdr3_aa: CASRLGQNSGNTIYF

cdr3_length: 13
j_call: TRBJ1-2
clone_size: NA
d_call: NA
v_call: TRBV5-1
cdr3_nt: TGCGCCAGCAGCGAGACGGGAAACTATGGCTACACCTTC
cdr3_aa: CASSETGNYGYTF

cdr3_length: 14
j_call: TRBJ1-2
clone_size: NA
d_call: NA
v_call: TRBV4-1
cdr3_nt: TGCGCCAGCAGCCGGAGTTTAGCTAACTATGGCTACACCTTC
cdr3_aa: CASSRSLANYGYTF

cdr3_length: 16
j_call: TRBJ1-2
clone_size: NA
d_call: NA
v_call: TRBV4-2
cdr3_nt: TGTGCCAGCAGCCAAGAATTCCGGACTTCTAACTATGGCTACACCTTC
cdr3_aa: CASSQEFRTSNYGYTF

cdr3_length: 14
j_call: TRBJ2-1
clone_size: NA
d_call: NA
v_call: TRBV15
cdr3_nt: TGTGCCACCAGCAGAGGTTCCGCGGACAATGAGCAGTTCTTC
cdr3_aa: CATSRGSADNEQFF